This T cell receptor (beta chain) came from a study of CD8 T cells in Susac syndrome. Random hexamers were used to reverse transcribe the RNA input (roughly 0.5 to 1 ug). The method of amplification for TCR beta CDR3 was immunoSEQ multiplex PCR, covering 54 Vbeta and 13 Jbeta. Using its own MiXCR run on the immunoSEQ multiplex PCR reads, TCRdb lists one record per CDR3 protein. The table lists some 200,000 distinct CDR3 sequences, 90% to 95% of them singletons, with just under 0.095% in the top ten. CDR1 and CDR2 (germline): DFQATT, SNEGSKA (reference sequence). This CDR3 is built from 17 residues. The V and J ends lost 0 bases and 0 bases, in that order; junction bases with no gene match: 9.

The chain recombines TRBV20-1 with TRBJ2-3; TRBD2 matches 7 bases. Material: CD4+ T cells from PBMCs. The TCR sequence derives from a human donor with multiple sclerosis. The CDR3 sequence is CSARDRRLADSTDTQYF. In DNA, the CDR3 is TGCAGTGCTAGAGATAGACGGCTAGCGGACAGCACAGATACGCAGTATTTT.